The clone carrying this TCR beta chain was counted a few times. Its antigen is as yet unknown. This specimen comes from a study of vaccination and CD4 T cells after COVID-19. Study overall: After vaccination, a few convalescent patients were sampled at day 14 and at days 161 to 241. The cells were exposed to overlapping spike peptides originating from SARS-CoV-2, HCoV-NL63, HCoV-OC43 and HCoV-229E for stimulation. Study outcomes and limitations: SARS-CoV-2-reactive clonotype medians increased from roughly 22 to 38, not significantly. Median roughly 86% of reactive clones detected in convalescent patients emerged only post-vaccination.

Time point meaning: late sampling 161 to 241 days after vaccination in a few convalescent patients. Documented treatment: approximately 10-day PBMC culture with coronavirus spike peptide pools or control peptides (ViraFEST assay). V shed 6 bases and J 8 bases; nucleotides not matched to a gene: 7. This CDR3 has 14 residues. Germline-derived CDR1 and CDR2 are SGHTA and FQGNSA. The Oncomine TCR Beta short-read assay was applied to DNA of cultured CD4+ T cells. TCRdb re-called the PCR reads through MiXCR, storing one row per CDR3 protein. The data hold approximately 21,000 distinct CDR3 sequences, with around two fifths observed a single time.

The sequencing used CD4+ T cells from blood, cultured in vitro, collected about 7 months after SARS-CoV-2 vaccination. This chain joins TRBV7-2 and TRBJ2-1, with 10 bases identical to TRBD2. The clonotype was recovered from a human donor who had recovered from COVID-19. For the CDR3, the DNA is TGTGCCAGCAGTATGGGACTAGCGTATCATGAGCAGTTCTTC. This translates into CASSMGLAYHEQFF.